This note documents a single TCR beta chain sequence. Its cognate antigen is unknown. Documented treatment: some 20 received Ad26.COV2.S at low or high dose, single or two shots; roughly five received placebo; per-sample allocation not given. The samples were gathered on day 63 after the first injection of vaccine or placebo. An Ad26 vector expressing Wuhan-strain SARS-CoV-2 spike constituted the vaccine. The entry originates in a study of Ad26.COV2.S vaccination and SARS-CoV-2 variants. Study details: Donor joined the COV1001 Ad26.COV2.S trial arm. Into the muscle, Ad26.COV2.S was dosed once or twice, 56 days apart.

This table comes from immunoSEQ multiplex PCR, and its TCRdb copy is limited to in-frame clones, with some not included. This sample has roughly 500,000 clones, with 89% found just once. Germline lookup yields CDR1 MNHNS and CDR2 SASEGT. The CDR3 covers 15 residues. Trimming left V 3 bases short and J 8 bases short, with 16 bases between. The study's findings and limits: Those who received the vaccine showed greater spike-specific TCR breadth than those given placebo.

The chain couples TRBV6-1 to TRBJ1-4, with D perhaps matching TRBD1 (6 bases). Material: peripheral blood, obtained in a trial of Ad26.COV2.S vaccine versus placebo. This clonotype originated in a person between 18 and 59 years old who received the Ad26.COV2.S COVID-19 vaccine or a placebo. CDR3 DNA sequence: TGTGCCAGCAGTGATTCCTCCGGGACACCCGAAAAACTGTTTTTT. Translated, it gives CASSDSSGTPEKLFF.